The 30 T cell receptor beta chains listed next were all sequenced from one sample in a study of T cells in Graves' hyperthyroidism and ophthalmopathy. From RNA transcripts, TCR beta CDR3 regions were amplified. The HTBI primer set drove a first-round RT-PCR of the TCR CDR3. TCRdb reanalysed the multiplex PCR reads using MiXCR and keeps one entry per CDR3 protein. The sample lists 550,000 to 700,000 distinct CDR3 sequences, 46% seen once, with over 15% in the top ten. The sample consisted of peripheral blood or thyroid tissue (not recorded which). All receptors derive from an adult woman with Graves' disease, either hyperthyroidism or ophthalmopathy (not recorded which).

About this clonotype itself: A read error may account for a junction end that differs from germline. This rearrangement joins TRBV5-6 to TRBJ2-5; D is tentatively TRBD1 or TRBD2 (5 bases each). Germline CDR1 reads SGHDT; CDR2 reads YYEEEE. The length of the CDR3 is 11 residues. CDR3 residues: CASSLGGRVNF. The CDR3 DNA sequence: TGTGCCAGCAGCTTGGGGGGACGAGTCAACTTC.

The chain combines TRBV20-1 with TRBJ1-2; 10 nucleotides align to TRBD1. Germline values: CDR1 DFQATT, CDR2 SNEGSKA (reference sequence). Unmatched junction bases numbered 8, after V lost 3 bases and J lost 7 bases. The CDR3 is 14 residues long. CDR3 region: CSARAGQGGGGYTF. CDR3 coding DNA: TGCAGTGCTAGGGCAGGACAGGGGGGAGGTGGCTACACCTTC.

This sequence joins TRBV11-1 and TRBJ2-7; 8 positions match TRBD2. Trimming cost V 3 bases and J 5 bases; bases outside gene matches: 9. Per germline, CDR1 SGHAT and CDR2 FQDESV (reference sequence). This CDR3 comprises 15 residues. DNA for the CDR3: TGTGCCAGCAGCTTTGGCGGGACTAGTCCGAACGAGCAGTACTTC. Its translation: CASSFGGTSPNEQYF.

This clonotype was recorded only once. The V call is TRBV2, the J call TRBJ1-6; D is perhaps TRBD1 (6 bases). The CDR3 sequence is 12 residues long. In germline, CDR1 is SNHLY, CDR2 FYNNEI. V gave up 4 bases and J gave up 14 bases, with 12 bases separating them. CDR3 region: CASSADSTTLHF. The CDR3 DNA reads as TGTGCCAGCAGTGCGGACAGTACTACCCTCCACTTT. Based on the CDR3 plus reference TRBV2 and TRBJ1-6, the full variable domain is EPEVTQTPSHQVTQMGQEVILRCVPISNHLYFYWYRQILGQKVEFLVSFYNNEISEKSEIFDDQFSVERPDGSNFTLKIRSTKLEDSAMYFCASSADSTTLHFGNGTRLTVT.

The V call is TRBV6-5, the J call TRBJ2-7; D unresolved. The germline V gene encodes CDR1 MNHEY and CDR2 SVGAGI. The CDR3 is made up of 11 amino acids. V dropped 7 bases and J dropped 6 bases, with 10 bases sitting between them. CDR3 nucleotides: TGTGCCAGCACCTCCCTCGGCGAGCAGTACTTC. Translating gives CASTSLGEQYF.

A word on this clonotype: A much larger clone is a single base away; this may be a read error. The gene calls are TRBV13 and TRBJ2-7; D remains unclear. The germline V gene encodes CDR1 PRHDT and CDR2 FYEKMQ (reference sequence). The CDR3 is 15 residues long. The CDR3 DNA sequence: TGTGTCAGCAGCTTATCAGGAAGCCTAGCCTACGAGCAGTACTTC. Protein sequence: CVSSLSGSLAYEQYF.

This chain uses TRBV20-1 with TRBJ1-4, with TRBD1 matching over 9 bases. Trimming took 5 bases from V and 5 from J; bases not matched to a gene: 6. This CDR3 contains 14 residues. Germline V gene data show CDR1 as DFQATT and CDR2 as SNEGSKA (reference sequence). The CDR3 region has the DNA TGCAGTGCTGGAGGACAGGGGCCAAATGAAAAACTGTTTTTT. The encoded protein is CSAGGQGPNEKLFF.

This chain joins TRBV15 and TRBJ1-1, with D maybe TRBD1 (6 bases). Germline V gene lookup returns CDR1 LNHNV and CDR2 YYDKDF (reference sequence). Trimming took 5 bases from V and 4 from J, leaving 17 bases between them. This CDR3 is built from 15 residues. DNA of the CDR3: TGTGCCACCAGCGTTCGCCCAGGGGAGGGCACTGAAGCTTTCTTT. Translated, it gives CATSVRPGEGTEAFF.

The rearrangement links TRBV19 to TRBJ1-1; 7 bases are a match to TRBD1. V lost 6 bases to trimming and J lost 6 bases; unmatched junction nucleotides: 22. Germline V gene sequence: CDR1 LNHDA, CDR2 SQIVND (reference sequence). There are 18 residues in the CDR3. This CDR3 reads CASREQGTVASTYPEAFF. CDR3 DNA: TGTGCCAGTAGAGAACAGGGGACAGTGGCTTCCACTTACCCTGAAGCTTTCTTT. Using reference TRBV19 and TRBJ1-1 for the parts outside the CDR3, the full variable domain is DGGITQSPKYLFRKEGQNVTLSCEQNLNHDAMYWYRQDPGQGLRLIYYSQIVNDFQKGDIAEGYSVSREKKESFPLTVTSAQKNPTAFYLCASREQGTVASTYPEAFFGQGTRLTVV.

This clonotype was seen ten or more times. This chain uses TRBV5-1 with TRBJ1-1; D gene uncertain. From germline, CDR1 is SGHRS and CDR2 YFSETQ. CDR3 length: 15 residues. V was clipped by 4 bases and J by 1 base, with 14 bases between them. The CDR3 here is CASSPRTSTNTEAFF. CDR3 DNA: TGCGCCAGCAGCCCGAGGACCTCTACGAACACTGAAGCTTTCTTT.

This clonotype was counted between two and nine times. Here the CDR3 omits its conserved ending phenylalanine or tryptophan, so a read error is the likely source. The limits of the CDR3 on the DNA are not certain, so only TCRdb's listed CDR3 is given. This sequence joins TRBV5-1 and TRBJ1-5. Germline CDR1 is SGHRS and CDR2 is YFSETQ. The CDR3 length is 8 residues, termini included. CDR3 region: CASSLVQD.

This clonotype was observed many times. The chain is built from TRBV5-8 and TRBJ1-5, with TRBD1 as a possible D gene (6 bases). The CDR3 has 15 residues. V was pared by 5 bases and J by 4 bases, with 16 bases between. Germline CDR1 reads SGHTS; CDR2 reads YDEGEE. This chain's CDR3 is CASSMTGTGNQPQHF. DNA of the CDR3: TGTGCCAGCAGTATGACAGGTACGGGGAATCAGCCCCAGCATTTT.

This chain links TRBV2 with TRBJ2-5, with 11 bases aligning to TRBD2. The CDR3 covers 14 residues. The ends lost 8 bases at V and 2 bases at J; junction bases unmatched: 4. Germline CDR1 is SNHLY and CDR2 is FYNNEI. DNA for the CDR3: TGTGCCAGCTCTGGGACTAGCGGTCAAGAGACCCAGTACTTC. Amino acid sequence: CASSGTSGQETQYF.

This clonotype showed up just a few times. This chain joins TRBV29-1 and TRBJ1-1, with unresolved D. The CDR3 is made up of 13 amino acids. Germline loops: CDR1 SQVTM, CDR2 ANQGSEA. Trimming shortened V by 1 base and J by 0 bases, and 6 bases separated the two germline ends. CDR3 coding DNA: TGCAGCGTTGAAGTGGGGATGAACACTGAAGCTTTCTTT. This gives the protein CSVEVGMNTEAFF.

This clonotype was observed many times. The J gene is TRBJ1-2, the V gene TRBV12-3 or TRBV12-4; 8 nucleotides match TRBD1. Trimming removed 5 bases from V and 8 bases from J; junction bases left unmatched: 7. The CDR3 is made up of 13 amino acids. CDR3 coding DNA: TGTGCCAGCAGTCAGCAGGGGGCTCGGGGCTACACCTTC. Translation: CASSQQGARGYTF.

The table lists this clonotype with a few counts. The chain combines TRBV10-2 with TRBJ1-1; D is undetermined. Germline CDR1 is WSHSY and CDR2 is SAAADI. The ends were cut back, 3 bases at V and 3 bases at J, with 14 bases in the middle. The CDR3 contains 15 residues. The CDR3 here is CASSDRTWTYTEAFF. CDR3 coding DNA: TGCGCCAGCAGTGACCGGACCTGGACGTACACTGAAGCTTTCTTT.

J is TRBJ1-2 and V is TRBV15, with a tentative D call TRBD1 (6 bases). Germline V gene sequence: CDR1 LNHNV, CDR2 YYDKDF (reference sequence). CDR3 length: 16 amino acids. Trimming took off 3 bases at V and 4 bases at J, with 18 bases between the two ends. The CDR3 spells CATSSFGGHQSYGYTF. The CDR3 DNA reads as TGTGCCACCAGCAGCTTTGGGGGACACCAGAGCTATGGCTACACCTTC.

This clonotype was seen at least ten times. The rearrangement joins TRBV6-5 to TRBJ1-5; a weak D match, TRBD1 (6 bases). The V and J ends lost 6 bases and 2 bases respectively, with 14 bases between them. The length of the CDR3 is 15 residues. Germline V gene sequence: CDR1 MNHEY, CDR2 SVGAGI. The CDR3 nucleotides are TGTGCCAGCAGCACGGACAGAGGCGGCAATCAGCCCCAGCATTTT. Translating it yields CASSTDRGGNQPQHF.

This clonotype was recorded many times. The chain combines TRBV6-6 with TRBJ2-7; 7 bases are shared with TRBD2. The germline V gene has CDR1 MNHNY and CDR2 SVGAGI (reference sequence). V gave up 6 bases and J gave up 0 bases; unmatched junction bases: 8. The CDR3 runs to 15 residues. The CDR3 reads CASSRQREASYEQYF. The CDR3 coding sequence is TGTGCCAGCAGCCGGCAGCGGGAAGCCTCCTACGAGCAGTACTTC.

The gene calls are TRBV7-2 and TRBJ1-2, with D unresolved. This CDR3 has 16 amino acids. Trimming removed 4 bases from V and 2 bases from J, with 17 bases in between. Germline V gene sequence: CDR1 SGHTA, CDR2 FQGNSA. The CDR3 bases are TGTGCCAGCAGCTCAAGACTGGAGAGAAGAAACTATGGCTACACCTTC. Translated: CASSSRLERRNYGYTF. The complete variable domain, with remaining parts taken from reference TRBV7-2 and TRBJ1-2, reads GAGVSQSPSNKVTEKGKDVELRCDPISGHTALYWYRQSLGQGLEFLIYFQGNSAPDKSGLPSDRFSAERTGGSVSTLTIQRTQQEDSAVYLCASSSRLERRNYGYTFGSGTRLTVV.

Points on this clonotype: A much bigger clone sits one base away, suggesting this may be a read error. The rearrangement links TRBV20-1 to TRBJ2-2; 9 positions match TRBD2. Germline V gene lookup returns CDR1 DFQATT and CDR2 SNEGSKA (reference sequence). The CDR3 is made up of 17 amino acids. The CDR3 spells CGARDEAGGPNTGELFF. CDR3 DNA sequence: TGCGGTGCTAGAGATGAGGCGGGAGGGCCAAACACCGGGGAGCTGTTTTTT.

This clonotype was counted ten times or more. The V call is TRBV6-6, the J call TRBJ1-4, with a tentative D call TRBD1 (6 bases). The CDR3 has 17 amino acids. Germline V gives CDR1 MNHNY, CDR2 SVGAGI (reference sequence). V was pared by 5 bases and J by 0 bases, with 16 bases between. The CDR3, as DNA: TGTGCCAGCAGTCATCGCAGGGGTGAGCCAACTAATGAAAAACTGTTTTTT. Translating it yields CASSHRRGEPTNEKLFF.

This clonotype was counted many times. CDR3 DNA: TGCGCCAGCAGCCAGTACAGGGGATTAAGAGAAAAACTGTTTTTT. Translated, it gives CASSQYRGLREKLFF. The genes are TRBV4-1 and TRBJ1-4, with 7 nucleotides matching TRBD1. Germline V CDR1 and CDR2: MGHRA, YSYEKL. The junction had 9 bases not matched to a gene; V was cut back by 3 bases and J by 8 bases. CDR3 length: 15 amino acids.

This clonotype was counted between two and nine times. The V gene is TRBV25-1, the J gene TRBJ1-5, with D maybe TRBD1 (5 bases). The germline V gene encodes CDR1 MGHDK and CDR2 SYGVNS. With 4 bases removed from V and 1 base from J, the gap between germline ends came to 17 bases. There are 17 residues in the CDR3. The CDR3 region is CASSAGGAGRSNQPQHF. DNA of the CDR3: TGTGCCAGCAGTGCGGGCGGGGCAGGGCGAAGCAATCAGCCCCAGCATTTT.

The chain combines TRBV12-3 or TRBV12-4 with TRBJ2-7, with D perhaps matching TRBD2 (6 bases). V was trimmed by 7 bases and J by 6 bases, leaving 16 bases between them. The CDR3 extends over 13 amino acids. The CDR3 DNA follows: TGTGCCAGCATCCTGGGACTCGCTGGCGAGCAGTACTTC. Protein sequence: CASILGLAGEQYF.

The gene calls are TRBV7-2 and TRBJ1-5; 11 bases are shared with TRBD1. Germline V CDR1 and CDR2: SGHTA, FQGNSA. This CDR3 contains 16 residues. Unmatched junction bases numbered 3, after V lost 1 base and J lost 4 bases. CDR3: CASSLGRDRGNQPQHF. The DNA for the CDR3 is TGTGCCAGCAGCTTAGGCCGGGACAGGGGGAATCAGCCCCAGCATTTT.

This clonotype was seen repeatedly, ten times or more. The genes are TRBV12-3 or TRBV12-4 and TRBJ1-5; D ambiguous. This CDR3 has 11 amino acids. The V end lost 4 bases, the J end lost 11 bases, and 9 bases lay between the germline ends. The CDR3 region is CASSSLRTQHF. The CDR3 coding sequence is TGTGCCAGCAGTTCCCTCAGGACCCAGCATTTT.

Concerning this clonotype: A much larger clone lies one base from this, so it may be a read error. This chain connects TRBV2 to TRBJ2-7, with 10 bases that match TRBD2. The CDR3 is 15 amino acids. The V and J ends lost 5 bases and 3 bases, in that order; junction bases with no gene match: 7. Per germline, CDR1 SNHLY and CDR2 FYNNEI. The CDR3 loop is CASSSRIAGGYEQYF. CDR3 nucleotide sequence: TGTGCCAGCAGTTCCCGAATAGCGGGAGGCTACGAGCAGTACTTC.

DNA for the CDR3: TGTGCCAGCAGCATTGACGCTATCCAAGAGACCCAGTACTTC. This codes for CASSIDAIQETQYF. The rearrangement joins TRBV7-8 to TRBJ2-5; no clear D. Trimming shortened V by 5 bases and J by 1 base, and 11 bases separated the two germline ends. The germline CDR1 and CDR2 sequences are SGHVS and FQNEAQ. This CDR3 contains 14 residues.

Regarding this clonotype: A much larger clone is a single base away; this may be a read error. The gene calls are TRBV20-1 and TRBJ1-4; D may be TRBD1 (5 bases). Germline loops: CDR1 DFQATT, CDR2 SNEGSKA (reference sequence). V lost 0 bases and J lost 7, with 15 bases in between. The CDR3 extends over 15 amino acids. DNA for the CDR3: TGCAGTGCTAGAGATGGGGACGTGGCGGGTGAAAAACTGTTTTTT. Translating gives CSARDGDVAGEKLFF.